Reported below is one T cell receptor (beta chain). No antigen is known for it. This sample stems from a study of cytotoxic CD8 clonotypes in ibrutinib-treated CLL. As for the study in general: Responses: approximately 25 partial, 2 complete; after median roughly 5.5 years, about 15 stayed remitted, 12 progressed. Investigators collected response samples after a median roughly 13 months of treatment, range 6 to 36. Study conclusions and caveats: Sample timing was unmatched between remission and later-progressing patients; lymph nodes unstudied.

Target depth was 1 in 200,000 to 1 in 1 million T cells, about 10x per clonotype. TCRdb's table, derived via immunoSEQ multiplex PCR, lists solely in-frame clones and lacks some. The profile shows over 200,000 clones, more than 75% of them singletons. V was pared by 6 bases and J by 2 bases, with 17 bases between. The CDR3 extends over 15 amino acids. Per the germline V gene, CDR1 is MDHEN and CDR2 is SYDVKM. The sequenced sample was PBMCs, obtained after 12 months of ibrutinib treatment. V gene TRBV28 combines with J gene TRBJ2-7; either TRBD1 or TRBD2 may fit D (5 bases each). This clonotype was sampled from a human donor with chronic lymphocytic leukemia. CDR3 sequence: CASSTVGRPPYEQYF. CDR3 bases: TGTGCCAGCAGCACGGTGGGACGGCCCCCCTACGAGCAGTACTTC.